A single sample gave rise to the 22 T cell receptor beta chains below, sequenced in a study of cytomegalovirus exposure and HLA in healthy donors. PCR used 60 Vbeta primers and 13 Jbeta primers. Libraries were prepared by immunoSEQ multiplex PCR; TCRdb keeps only in-frame clonotypes and omits some of them. The data show about 130,000 clones, with about 74% seen just once and approximately 5.4% held by the top ten. Sample: PBMCs. These receptors were collected from a woman aged 45-60 years in good health and CMV-seropositive.

The chain is built from TRBV7-8 and TRBJ2-2, with 9 bases matching TRBD2. This CDR3 has 18 amino acids. V shed 5 bases, J shed 1 base, and the junction held 11 bases outside the gene matches. CDR1 SGHVS and CDR2 FQNEAQ come from the germline V gene. The DNA of the CDR3 is TGTGCCAGCAGCCCACCACCTAAGACTAGCGGGAACACCGGGGAGCTGTTTTTT. Amino acid sequence: CASSPPPKTSGNTGELFF.

The V and J genes are TRBV6-1 and TRBJ2-7, with D unclear. The germline V and J ends were trimmed by 7 bases and 2 bases, with 6 bases remaining between them. Germline V lookup: CDR1 MNHNS, CDR2 SASEGT. CDR3 length: 11 amino acids. DNA for the CDR3: TGTGCCAGCAACAGTGCCTACGAGCAGTACTTC. Translating gives CASNSAYEQYF.

This chain links TRBV30 with TRBJ2-1; TRBD2 matches at 7 bases. With V trimmed by 4 bases and J by 2 bases, 8 bases remained unmatched. The germline V gene encodes CDR1 GTSNPN and CDR2 SVGIG (reference sequence). This CDR3 spans 15 amino acids. CDR3 sequence reads: CAWTADGGTYNEQFF. The CDR3 DNA reads TGTGCCTGGACCGCGGACGGGGGGACCTACAATGAGCAGTTCTTC.

The chain joins TRBV6-1 to TRBJ2-7, with 13 bases that match TRBD2. Germline trimming cut 3 bases from V and 2 bases from J; bases unmatched to any gene: 10. The CDR3 runs to 18 residues. Germline lookup yields CDR1 MNHNS and CDR2 SASEGT. The CDR3: CASSERTSGGGFTYEQYF. The DNA for the CDR3 is TGTGCCAGCAGTGAGAGGACTAGCGGGGGTGGATTTACCTACGAGCAGTACTTC.

V is TRBV19 and J is TRBJ2-5, with 15 positions matching TRBD2. V was pared by 4 bases and J by 5 bases, with 5 bases of the junction left unmatched. Germline loops: CDR1 LNHDA, CDR2 SQIVND (reference sequence). The CDR3 covers 16 residues. As DNA, the CDR3 is TGTGCCAGTAGTAGGGGACTAGCGGGGGGAACGGAGACCCAGTACTTC. It is translated as CASSRGLAGGTETQYF.

This clone was observed a single time. CDR3 loop: CASSLGDRDTDTQYF. CDR3 bases: TGTGCCAGCAGCTTGGGGGACAGGGATACAGATACGCAGTATTTT. The chain has TRBV5-5 and TRBJ2-3; 9 positions match TRBD1. With 0 bases clipped from V and 3 bases from J, the junction kept 2 bases outside the gene matches. Germline CDR1 is SGHKS and CDR2 is YYEKEE (reference sequence). This CDR3 is 15 amino acids long.

This clone showed up just once. CDR3 protein: CSARQYNEQFF. In DNA, the CDR3 is TGCAGTGCGCGACAGTACAATGAGCAGTTCTTC. This chain joins TRBV20-1 and TRBJ2-1; a weak D match, TRBD1 (5 bases). This CDR3 has 11 residues. CDR1 and CDR2 (germline): DFQATT, SNEGSKA (reference sequence). V was shortened by 6 bases and J by 4 bases, with 7 bases between the two germline ends.

J is TRBJ1-5 and V is TRBV7-2; D possibly corresponds to TRBD1 (6 bases). Germline V CDR1 and CDR2: SGHTA, FQGNSA. This CDR3 spans 14 amino acids. The V and J ends lost 1 base and 6 bases respectively, with 10 bases between them. CDR3 region: CASSLDRVRQPQHF. Here the CDR3 DNA reads TGTGCCAGCAGCTTAGACAGGGTGCGTCAGCCCCAGCATTTT.

The chain is built from TRBV5-4 and TRBJ1-1; 7 bases map to TRBD1. Germline values: CDR1 SGHNT, CDR2 YYREEE (reference sequence). After removal of 4 bases from V and 2 bases from J, the junction contained 5 bases not matched to a gene. This CDR3 contains 14 residues. The CDR3 reads CASSEGQINTEAFF. The CDR3 DNA reads TGTGCCAGCAGCGAGGGACAGATAAACACTGAAGCTTTCTTT.

In this sample, this clone turned up a few times. V gene TRBV19 combines with J gene TRBJ1-2, with 8 bases that match TRBD1. J was trimmed by 8 bases and V by 6 bases; bases with no gene match: 5. The germline V gene has CDR1 LNHDA and CDR2 SQIVND (reference sequence). This CDR3 contains 12 residues. CDR3 protein: CASRTTGEGYTF. The CDR3 DNA is TGTGCCAGTAGGACGACAGGGGAGGGCTACACCTTC.

The V and J genes are TRBV14 and TRBJ1-6; D ambiguous. CDR1 and CDR2 from the germline V gene are SGHDN and FVKESK. V lost 1 base and J lost 10, with 8 bases in between. The CDR3 loop spans 13 amino acids. The CDR3 here is CASSQVSRSPLHF. CDR3 coding DNA: TGTGCCAGCAGCCAAGTTTCTCGGTCACCCCTCCACTTT.

The gene calls are TRBV4-2 and TRBJ2-3, with 7 bases matching TRBD1. Trimming removed 4 bases from V and 2 bases from J; junction bases left unmatched: 9. CDR3 size: 16 residues. Germline assignment: CDR1 LGHNA and CDR2 YNFKEQ. CDR3 coding DNA: TGTGCCAGCAGCCCACACCGGGGACAGACCACAGATACGCAGTATTTT. Its translation is CASSPHRGQTTDTQYF.

The chain joins TRBV6-5 to TRBJ1-1, with D possibly matching TRBD1 (5 bases). This CDR3 comprises 13 residues. Trimming took 5 bases from V and 7 from J, leaving 14 bases between them. The germline V gene encodes CDR1 MNHEY and CDR2 SVGAGI. The CDR3 DNA follows: TGTGCCAGCAGTGGGGGGGAGGCCGGTGAAGCTTTCTTT. Amino acids: CASSGGEAGEAFF.

CDR3 nucleotide sequence: TGTGCCACCAGCCCCGGGTCCAACGGGGACATTCAGTACTTC. It codes for CATSPGSNGDIQYF. The V and J genes are TRBV15 and TRBJ2-4; maybe TRBD2 (5 bases). The germline V and J ends were trimmed by 5 bases and 8 bases, with 16 bases remaining between them. This CDR3 comprises 14 residues. The germline V gene has CDR1 LNHNV and CDR2 YYDKDF (reference sequence).

This clone was seen a handful of times. The chain employs TRBV27 and TRBJ1-4; no reliable D call. Germline-derived CDR1 and CDR2 are MNHEY and SMNVEV (reference sequence). Trimming removed 3 bases from V and 8 bases from J, with 13 bases in between. This CDR3 is built from 14 residues. The DNA for the CDR3 is TGTGCCAGCAGTTTTTTGGCCTCAGGAGAAAAACTGTTTTTT. Amino acids: CASSFLASGEKLFF.

The chain joins TRBV9 to TRBJ2-1; 8 bases fit TRBD1. Germline V lookup: CDR1 SGDLS, CDR2 YYNGEE. The CDR3 sequence is 13 residues long. V lost 1 base to trimming and J lost 9 bases; unmatched junction nucleotides: 3. This chain's CDR3 is CASSVTTGGEQFF. The CDR3 region has the DNA TGTGCCAGCAGCGTAACAACAGGGGGTGAGCAGTTCTTC.

J is TRBJ1-2 and V is TRBV10-3; 7 bases map to TRBD1. J gave up 6 bases and V 4 bases, and 2 bases lay outside the gene matches. Per the germline V gene, CDR1 is ENHRY and CDR2 is SYGVKD. The CDR3 is made up of 12 amino acids. The DNA for the CDR3 is TGTGCCATCAGTGGTACAGGGGATGGCTACACCTTC. Protein: CAISGTGDGYTF.

The sample holds a few counts of this clone. V and J are TRBV5-4 and TRBJ2-7; 8 bases match TRBD1. The germline gives CDR1 SGHNT, CDR2 YYREEE (reference sequence). The CDR3 covers 14 residues. V lost 3 bases, J lost 3 bases, and 5 bases stayed unmatched. Written as DNA, the CDR3 is TGTGCCAGCAGCTCGACAGGGGACCGCTACGAGCAGTACTTC. Protein sequence: CASSSTGDRYEQYF.

The V and J genes are TRBV12-5 and TRBJ2-5; D may be TRBD1 (6 bases). The germline V and J ends were trimmed by 1 base and 5 bases, with 8 bases remaining between them. Germline loops: CDR1 LGHNT, CDR2 FRNRAP. The CDR3 is 13 amino acids. The CDR3 loop is CASGLGGRETQYF. In DNA, the CDR3 is TGTGCTAGTGGTTTGGGGGGGCGGGAGACCCAGTACTTC.

As to this clone: The junction and the germline gene differ at one end; a read error may be behind it. This sequence joins TRBV7-9 and TRBJ1-1; 7 positions agree with TRBD1. The CDR3 covers 12 residues. The germline V gene encodes CDR1 SEHNR and CDR2 FQNEAQ (reference sequence). In nucleotides, the CDR3 is TGTTCCAGCAGAGAGGGGGACAGTGACGCTTTCTTT. This gives the protein CSSREGDSDAFF.

The rearrangement joins TRBV7-6 to TRBJ1-3; D possibly corresponds to TRBD1 (5 bases). The CDR3 is 16 amino acids. Germline V lookup: CDR1 SGHVS, CDR2 FNYEAQ. Trimming stripped 1 base from V and 0 bases from J, with 10 bases between. CDR3 sequence: CASSLGGPSSGNTIYF. DNA for the CDR3: TGTGCCAGCAGCTTAGGGGGCCCGAGCTCTGGAAACACCATATATTTT. Filled out from reference TRBV7-6 and TRBJ1-3, the complete variable domain reads GAGVSQSPRYKVTKRGQDVALRCDPISGHVSLYWYRQALGQGPEFLTYFNYEAQQDKSGLPNDRFSAERPEGSISTLTIQRTEQRDSAMYRCASSLGGPSSGNTIYFGEGSWLTVV.

J is TRBJ2-5 and V is TRBV4-1; D gene unclear. From germline, CDR1 is MGHRA and CDR2 YSYEKL. Trimming took 4 bases from V and 1 from J, leaving 10 bases between them. The CDR3 runs 14 residues. The CDR3 protein is CASSPVDSQETQYF. As DNA, the CDR3 is TGCGCCAGCAGCCCGGTAGACTCCCAAGAGACCCAGTACTTC.